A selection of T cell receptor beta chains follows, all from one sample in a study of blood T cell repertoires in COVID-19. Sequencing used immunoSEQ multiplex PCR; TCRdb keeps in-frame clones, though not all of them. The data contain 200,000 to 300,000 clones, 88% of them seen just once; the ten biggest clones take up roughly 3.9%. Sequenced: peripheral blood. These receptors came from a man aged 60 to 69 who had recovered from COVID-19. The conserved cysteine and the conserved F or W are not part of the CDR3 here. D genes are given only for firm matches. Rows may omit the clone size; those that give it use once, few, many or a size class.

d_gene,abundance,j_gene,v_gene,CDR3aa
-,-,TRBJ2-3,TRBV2,ASSAQGRQATDTQY
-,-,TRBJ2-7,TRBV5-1,ASSLTGGGTYEQY
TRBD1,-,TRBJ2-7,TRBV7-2,ASSFAGTGNYEQY
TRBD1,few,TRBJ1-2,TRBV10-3,AISPDLDRGPIYGYT
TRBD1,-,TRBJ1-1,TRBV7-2,ASSFYGQGTEAF
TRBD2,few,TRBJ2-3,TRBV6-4,ASSRLAGTGDTQY
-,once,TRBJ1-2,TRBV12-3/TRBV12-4,ASTRGGGGYT
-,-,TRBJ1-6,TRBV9,ASRPGDFYNSPLH
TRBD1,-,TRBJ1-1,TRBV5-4,ASSLKTGVGTEAF
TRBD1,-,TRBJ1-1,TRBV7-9,ASSLATGQGDF
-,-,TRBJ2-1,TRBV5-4,ASSETGQQVEQF
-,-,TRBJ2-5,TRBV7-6,ASSPDRETQY
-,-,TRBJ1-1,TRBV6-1,ASSDNQGTEAF
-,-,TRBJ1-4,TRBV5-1,ASSSGYSGATNEKLF
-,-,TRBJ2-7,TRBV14,ASSQDLGGVSVYEQY
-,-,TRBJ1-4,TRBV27,ASSLFFGTASPGDEKLF
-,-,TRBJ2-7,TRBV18,ASSIQNKNAYEQY
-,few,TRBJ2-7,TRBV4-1,ASSQVGHVKYEQY
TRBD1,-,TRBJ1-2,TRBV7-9,ASSWDRGGYGYT
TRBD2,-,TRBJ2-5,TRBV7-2,ASSSNGGTKETQY
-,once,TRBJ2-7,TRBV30,AWRKQGGSYEQY
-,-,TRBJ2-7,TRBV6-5,ASSYDRTSYEQY
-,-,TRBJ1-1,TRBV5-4,ASSLASGVIGTEAF
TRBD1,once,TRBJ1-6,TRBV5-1,ASRTGQTENSPLH
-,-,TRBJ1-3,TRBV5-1,ASSPGSPGGNTIY
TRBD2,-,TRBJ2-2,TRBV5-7,ASSFSGQNTGELF
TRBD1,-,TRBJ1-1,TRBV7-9,ASSIPGQGYLNTEAF
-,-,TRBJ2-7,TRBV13,ASSEGGSSYEQY
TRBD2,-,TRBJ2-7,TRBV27,ASRFGLAGGYEQY
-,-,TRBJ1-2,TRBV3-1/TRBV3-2,ASSQDLAVRGYT
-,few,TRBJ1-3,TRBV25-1,ASRPQGYSGNTIY
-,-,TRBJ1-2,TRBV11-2,ASSLDPGGGYT
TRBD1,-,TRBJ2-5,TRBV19,ASSVRDSETQY
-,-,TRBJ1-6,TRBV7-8,ASSLFKGRDSPLH
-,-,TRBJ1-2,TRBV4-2,ASSQDGGAPGYGYT
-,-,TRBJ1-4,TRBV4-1,ASSQDTGRSNEKLF
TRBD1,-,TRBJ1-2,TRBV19,ASRLKGAQHGYT
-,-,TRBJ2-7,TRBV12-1,ASPLYEQY
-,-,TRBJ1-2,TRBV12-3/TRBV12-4,ASTSGTFGYT
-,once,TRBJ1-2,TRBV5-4,ASSVDGYGYT
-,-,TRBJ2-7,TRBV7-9,ASSLRGTSHEQY
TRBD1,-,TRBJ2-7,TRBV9,ASSVAGTGGSEQY
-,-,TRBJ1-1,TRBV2,ASRPEQGQNTEAF
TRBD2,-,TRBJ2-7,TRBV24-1,ATSQAGGYEQY
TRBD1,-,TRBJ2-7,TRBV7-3,ASSLTGGESYEQY